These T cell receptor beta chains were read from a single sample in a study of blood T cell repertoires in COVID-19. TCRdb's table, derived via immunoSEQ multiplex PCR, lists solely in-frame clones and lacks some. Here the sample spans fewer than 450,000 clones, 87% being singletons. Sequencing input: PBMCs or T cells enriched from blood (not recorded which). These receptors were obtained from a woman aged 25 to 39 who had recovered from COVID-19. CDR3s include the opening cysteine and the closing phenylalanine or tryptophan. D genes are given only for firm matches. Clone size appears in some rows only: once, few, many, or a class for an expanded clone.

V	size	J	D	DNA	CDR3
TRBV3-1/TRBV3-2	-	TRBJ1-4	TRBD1	TGTGCCAGCAGCCGCAGGGGGGTTGAAAAACTGTTTTTT	CASSRRGVEKLFF
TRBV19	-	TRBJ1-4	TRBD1	TGTGCCAGTAGTATAAGGCAGGGGGCTGCTAATGAAAAACTGTTTTTT	CASSIRQGAANEKLFF
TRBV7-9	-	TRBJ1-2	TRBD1	TGTGCCAGCAGCAGGACAGGGGAGAACTATGGCTACACCTTC	CASSRTGENYGYTF
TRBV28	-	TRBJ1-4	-	TGTGCCAGCAGTTTCCAGTGGCATGAAAAACTGTTTTTT	CASSFQWHEKLFF
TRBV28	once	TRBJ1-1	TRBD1	TGTGCCAGCAGTTTCCCTCAGGGGGCGAACACTGAAGCTTTCTTT	CASSFPQGANTEAFF
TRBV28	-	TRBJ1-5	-	TGTGCCAGCAGTCGCATTACTGAAAGCAATCAGCCCCAGCATTTT	CASSRITESNQPQHF
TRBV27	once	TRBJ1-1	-	TGTGCCAGCAGTTCCGGGGGTGGTAGAGCTTTCTTT	CASSSGGGRAFF
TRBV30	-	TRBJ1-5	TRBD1	TGTGCCTGGAGTGTAGGGACAGGGCCTAGCAATCAGCCCCAGCATTTT	CAWSVGTGPSNQPQHF
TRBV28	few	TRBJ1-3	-	TGTGCCAGCAGTTTAGGACAGCTCTCTGGAAACACCATATATTTT	CASSLGQLSGNTIYF
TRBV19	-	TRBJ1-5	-	TGTGCCAGTAGTATAGGGAGAGGGCAGCCCCAGCATTTT	CASSIGRGQPQHF
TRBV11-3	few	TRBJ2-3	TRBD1	TGTGCCAGCAGCTTAGACGGGACAGGGGTAGATACGCAGTATTTT	CASSLDGTGVDTQYF
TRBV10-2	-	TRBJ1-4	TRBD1	TGCGCCAGCAGTGACACGGGCCTTCTCGACAGGGGTAATGAAAAACTGTTTTTT	CASSDTGLLDRGNEKLFF
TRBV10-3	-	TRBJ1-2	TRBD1	TGTGCCATCATCGGACAGGGGGAACACCACAACTATGGCTACACCTTC	CAIIGQGEHHNYGYTF
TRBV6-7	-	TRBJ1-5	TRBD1	TGTGCCAGCAGTTACGGAGACAGGGCAAATCAGCCCCAGCATTTT	CASSYGDRANQPQHF
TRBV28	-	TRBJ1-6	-	TGTGCCAGCAGTTTAATCCAGGGAAATTCACCCCTCCACTTT	CASSLIQGNSPLHF
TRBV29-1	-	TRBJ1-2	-	TGCAGCGTGCTCAAGGGGATGTCTGACTATGGCTACACCTTC	CSVLKGMSDYGYTF
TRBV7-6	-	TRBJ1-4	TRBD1	TGTGCCAGCAGTAGAGGGACAGTAGGTGAAAAACTGTTTTTT	CASSRGTVGEKLFF
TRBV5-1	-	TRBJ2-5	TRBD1	TGCGCCAGCTCCTCATTGGGACAGACCCAAGAGACCCAGTACTTC	CASSSLGQTQETQYF
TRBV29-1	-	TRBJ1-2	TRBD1	TGCAGCGTCGGACAGGGCTATGGCTACACCTTC	CSVGQGYGYTF
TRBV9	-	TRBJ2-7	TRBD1	TGTGCCAGCAGCCCGAGCTGGGACAGGGACTACGAGCAGTACTTC	CASSPSWDRDYEQYF
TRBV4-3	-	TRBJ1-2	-	TGCGCCAGCAGCCAAGATCCCACAGTAGGCTATGGCTACACCTTC	CASSQDPTVGYGYTF
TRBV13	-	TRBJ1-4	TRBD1	TGTGCCAGCAGCTTAGCCAGGGGGGCCCAGGAAAAACTGTTTTTT	CASSLARGAQEKLFF
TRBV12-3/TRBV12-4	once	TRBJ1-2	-	TGTGCCAGCAGTTTATTGGCGGGCTATGGCTACACCTTC	CASSLLAGYGYTF
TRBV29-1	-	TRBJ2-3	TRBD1	TGCAGCGTTGGAGAGGGGGCCTGGACAGATACGCAGTATTTT	CSVGEGAWTDTQYF
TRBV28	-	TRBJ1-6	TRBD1	TGTGCCAGCAGTAGCAGGGACAGGGGGCGTGCACCCCTCCACTTT	CASSSRDRGRAPLHF
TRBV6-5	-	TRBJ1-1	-	TGTGCCAGCATACCGGACAGCATGAACACTGAAGCTTTCTTT	CASIPDSMNTEAFF
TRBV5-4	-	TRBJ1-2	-	TGTGCCAGCAGTCCCAAAGACAGGTCCTATGGCTACACCTTC	CASSPKDRSYGYTF
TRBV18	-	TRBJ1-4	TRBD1	TGTGCCAGCTCACCTCGGAGGGGGCCAGATGAAAAACTGTTTTTT	CASSPRRGPDEKLFF
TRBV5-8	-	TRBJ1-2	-	TGTGCCACCAAACGGGGGGGGTCAGGTGGCTACACCTTC	CATKRGGSGGYTF
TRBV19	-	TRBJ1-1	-	TGTGCCAGTAGTATAAGGGGAGGTGGAGCTTTCTTT	CASSIRGGGAFF
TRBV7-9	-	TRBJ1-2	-	TGTGCCAGCAGCTTAGATTTGTCTGCGTATAACTATGGCTACACCTTC	CASSLDLSAYNYGYTF
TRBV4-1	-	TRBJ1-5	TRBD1	TGCGCCAGCAGCTACCAGACAGGGTCGGGCAATCAGCCCCAGCATTTT	CASSYQTGSGNQPQHF
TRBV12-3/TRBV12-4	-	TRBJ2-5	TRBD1	TGTGCCAGCAAGGGACAGCTCAGAGAGACCCAGTACTTC	CASKGQLRETQYF
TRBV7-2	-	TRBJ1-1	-	TGTGCCAGCAGCTTGGGCCAGGGTCCCTCTCTTAAAGCTTTCTTT	CASSLGQGPSLKAFF
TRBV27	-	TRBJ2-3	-	TGTGCCAGCAGTTTACGGGTTCCAGATACGCAGTATTTT	CASSLRVPDTQYF
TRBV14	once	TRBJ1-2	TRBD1	TGTGCCAGCACCCCGGGACAGGGAGTGAGTGGCTACACCTTC	CASTPGQGVSGYTF
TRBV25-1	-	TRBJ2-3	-	TGTGCCAGCAGTTCGGATTTAGACTCCCTAGTCACAGATACGCAGTATTTT	CASSSDLDSLVTDTQYF
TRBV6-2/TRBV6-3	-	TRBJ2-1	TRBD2	TGTGCCAGCAGTTACGGCGGGGGAGGGTACAATGAGCAGTTCTTC	CASSYGGGGYNEQFF
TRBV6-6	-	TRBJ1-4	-	TGTGCCGCTGGGCCGAATGAAAAACTGTTTTTT	CAAGPNEKLFF
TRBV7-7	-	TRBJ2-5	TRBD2	TGTGCCAGCAGCTTAGAGCAGCGGGGGCGAGAGACCCAGTACTTC	CASSLEQRGRETQYF
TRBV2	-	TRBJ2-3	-	TGTGCCAGCAGGGGCGGGACGGCTAGCACAGATACGCAGTATTTT	CASRGGTASTDTQYF
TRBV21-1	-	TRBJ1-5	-	TGTGCCAGCAGCAAGAGGGGGTTGAGCAGTCAGCCCCAGCATTTT	CASSKRGLSSQPQHF
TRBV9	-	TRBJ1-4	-	TGTGCCAGCAGCGTAGGCAGGGCTAATGAAAAACTGTTTTTT	CASSVGRANEKLFF
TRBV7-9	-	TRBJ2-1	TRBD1	TGTGCCAGCAGCTACAGACAGGGGGCCGACTACAATGAGCAGTTCTTC	CASSYRQGADYNEQFF
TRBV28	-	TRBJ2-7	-	TGTGCCAGCAGTTTGAGTCGGAGCGAGCAGTACTTC	CASSLSRSEQYF
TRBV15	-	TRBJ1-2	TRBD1	TGTGCCACCGCGGCCGGGACAGGGGTTGGCTACACCTTC	CATAAGTGVGYTF
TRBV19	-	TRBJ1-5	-	TGTGCCAGTAGTATTGGGGGGGCGCGCGGCGATCAGCCCCAGCATTTT	CASSIGGARGDQPQHF
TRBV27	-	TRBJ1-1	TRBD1	TGTGCCAGCGCCGTGTGGACAGGGAAGAGGAACACTGAAGCTTTCTTT	CASAVWTGKRNTEAFF
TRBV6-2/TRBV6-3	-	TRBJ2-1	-	TGTGCCAGCAGTTACCCCGAGGAAGCGGTCTTC	CASSYPEEAVF
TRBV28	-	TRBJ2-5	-	TGTGCCAGCAGTTTAAGTGGCGGGGTTCAAGAGACCCAGTACTTC	CASSLSGGVQETQYF
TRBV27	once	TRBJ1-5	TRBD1	TGTGCCAGCAGTGCAGCAGGGGGAAGAAATCAGCCCCAGCATTTT	CASSAAGGRNQPQHF
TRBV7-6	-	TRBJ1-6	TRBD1	TGTGCCAGCAGCCCAGAGGGGGCAGGAGGGTCACCCCTCCACTTT	CASSPEGAGGSPLHF
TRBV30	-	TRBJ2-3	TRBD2	TGTGCCTGGAGTGTACATAGCGGGTGGTTAGTGGATACGCAGTATTTT	CAWSVHSGWLVDTQYF
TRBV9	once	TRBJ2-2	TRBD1	TGTGCCAGCAGCGTAGGTCCCCAGGGGGCGAACACCGGGGAGCTGTTTTTT	CASSVGPQGANTGELFF
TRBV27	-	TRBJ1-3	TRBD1	TGTGCCAGCAGTTTGGGACAGGGATACTCTGGAAACACCATATATTTT	CASSLGQGYSGNTIYF
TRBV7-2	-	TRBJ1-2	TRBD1	TGTGCCAGCAGCCTCGTCATGACAGGGAGTGGCTATGGCTACACCTTC	CASSLVMTGSGYGYTF
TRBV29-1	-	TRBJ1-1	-	TGCAGCGCGGGGAAACAGGGTCCCTCTAACACTGAAGCTTTCTTT	CSAGKQGPSNTEAFF
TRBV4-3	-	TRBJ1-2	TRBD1	TGCGCCAGCAGCCAAGATTACGGGACAGGGCGCTATGGCTACACCTTC	CASSQDYGTGRYGYTF
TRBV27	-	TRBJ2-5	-	TGTGCCAGCAGGGAGACAGGAGCTACCCAAGAGACCCAGTACTTC	CASRETGATQETQYF